The 26 T cell receptor beta chains below all came from one sample that was sequenced in a study of shared clonotypes between healthy human individuals. TCRdb's table, derived via immunoSEQ multiplex PCR, lists solely in-frame clones and lacks some. The sample gives some 550,000 clones, around 97% of which show up once; approximately 0.057% is in the top ten. Sequenced input: naive CD4+ T cells sorted from blood. The subset was: CD45RA+ positively selected. Receptors originate from a woman in her twenties or thirties in good health.

This clone appeared a single time. CDR3 in amino acids: CATLWGPNEQFF. The CDR3 region has the DNA TGTGCCACCCTCTGGGGGCCGAATGAGCAGTTCTTC. This chain uses TRBV6-1 with TRBJ2-1; the D gene is possibly TRBD1 (6 bases). Trimming took 10 bases from V and 7 from J, leaving 14 bases between them. From germline, CDR1 is MNHNS and CDR2 SASEGT. This CDR3 has 12 residues.

The chain uses TRBV2 and TRBJ1-6; D is undetermined. Germline loops: CDR1 SNHLY, CDR2 FYNNEI. With 7 bases removed from V and 8 bases from J, the gap between germline ends came to 18 bases. The CDR3 contains 15 residues. CDR3 DNA: TGTGCCAGCAACGAAATGCCCCCTGGGGATTCACCCCTCCACTTT. Translated, it gives CASNEMPPGDSPLHF.

V usage is TRBV27 and J usage is TRBJ2-1; maybe TRBD2 (5 bases). CDR1 is MNHEY and CDR2 is SMNVEV in the germline V gene (reference sequence). The length of the CDR3 is 15 residues. V was cut by 0 bases and J by 5 bases, with 11 bases left in between. CDR3 residues: CASSLSRSDHNEQFF. CDR3 in DNA: TGTGCCAGCAGTTTATCACGTAGCGACCACAATGAGCAGTTCTTC.

The CDR3 here is CASSLVSGRLRPYEQYF. The CDR3 DNA follows: TGTGCCAGCAGCTTAGTTAGCGGGAGGCTAAGACCCTACGAGCAGTACTTC. The rearrangement uses TRBV7-9 and TRBJ2-7; 10 bases are a match to TRBD2. Trimming took 1 base from V and 2 from J; bases not matched to a gene: 8. This CDR3 spans 17 amino acids. CDR1 and CDR2 from the germline V gene are SEHNR and FQNEAQ (reference sequence).

The chain couples TRBV6-1 to TRBJ2-7; perhaps TRBD2 as D (6 bases). The CDR3 is 12 residues long. Trimming pared 7 bases from V and 1 base from J, leaving 8 bases between. Germline V lookup: CDR1 MNHNS, CDR2 SASEGT. The CDR3 sequence: CASMRGSYEQYF. As DNA, the CDR3 is TGTGCCAGCATGCGGGGATCCTACGAGCAGTACTTC.

The J gene is TRBJ2-1, the V gene TRBV19; TRBD2 matches 11 bases. Per the germline V gene, CDR1 is LNHDA and CDR2 is SQIVND (reference sequence). The CDR3 sequence is 16 residues long. Trimming cost V 9 bases and J 6 bases; bases outside gene matches: 13. This CDR3 is CASSTPTSGRSNEQFF. The CDR3 region has the DNA TGTGCCAGCAGCACTCCAACTAGCGGGAGAAGCAATGAGCAGTTCTTC.

This clone was found a few times. The sample contains more than one DNA sequence encoding this CDR3. V and J are TRBV25-1 and TRBJ1-5; D not resolved. Trimming removed 0 bases at V and 6 bases at J, with 3 bases between. In germline, CDR1 is MGHDK, CDR2 SYGVNS. CDR3 length equals 12 residues. CDR3 nucleotide sequence: TGTGCCAGCAGTGAATACGGTCAGCCCCAGCATTTT. Residues: CASSEYGQPQHF.

The V gene is TRBV21-1, the J gene TRBJ2-7; the table's D call TRBD2 went unverified against the DNA. TRBV21-1 represents a pseudogene. The CDR3 length is 14 residues. CDR3 nucleotides: TGTGCCAGCAGCAAAAGCGGGAGGATCTACGAGCAGTACTTC. It encodes CASSKSGRIYEQYF.

Worth noting for this clone: The same CDR3 also results from other DNA sequences found in this sample. This chain uses TRBV15 with TRBJ1-5; no firm D call. Germline assignment: CDR1 LNHNV and CDR2 YYDKDF (reference sequence). CDR3 length: 14 residues. V lost 0 bases to trimming and J lost 5 bases, with 8 bases between them. In DNA form, the CDR3 reads TGTGCCACCAGCAGAGATCCGGGCGATCAGCCCCAGCATTTT. As protein: CATSRDPGDQPQHF.

The table lists this clone with a count of one. The chain couples TRBV2 to TRBJ2-7; 7 positions match TRBD2. This CDR3 is built from 16 residues. With 5 bases clipped from V and 3 bases from J, the junction kept 13 bases outside the gene matches. The germline V gene encodes CDR1 SNHLY and CDR2 FYNNEI. The chain's CDR3 is CASSTFGRHNNYEQYF. The CDR3 DNA is TGTGCCAGCAGTACCTTCGGGAGGCATAACAACTACGAGCAGTACTTC.

The chain is built from TRBV5-1 and TRBJ2-1; D possibly uses TRBD1 or TRBD2 (6 bases each). V was shortened by 4 bases and J by 6 bases, with 17 bases between the two germline ends. CDR3 length equals 15 residues. Germline V gene sequence: CDR1 SGHRS, CDR2 YFSETQ. CDR3 DNA: TGCGCCAGCAGCATCCAACAGGGAGGCCTCAATGAGCAGTTCTTC. It specifies CASSIQQGGLNEQFF.

The rearrangement uses TRBV14 and TRBJ1-2; TRBD1 might be the D (5 bases). The V gene lost 4 bases and the J gene lost 8 bases, with 14 bases spanning the gap. Germline V gene sequence: CDR1 SGHDN, CDR2 FVKESK. This CDR3 is built from 13 residues. CDR3 sequence: CASSLGLNRGYTF. The DNA of the CDR3 is TGTGCCAGCAGCCTGGGACTCAACCGGGGCTACACCTTC.

V gene TRBV4-1 combines with J gene TRBJ2-3, with TRBD2 matching over 7 bases. The ends lost 3 bases at V and 3 bases at J; junction bases unmatched: 9. Germline CDR1 is MGHRA and CDR2 is YSYEKL. The CDR3 extends over 16 amino acids. CDR3 amino acids: CASSHLGRERTDTQYF. Here the CDR3 DNA reads TGCGCCAGCAGCCACCTCGGGCGGGAGCGGACAGATACGCAGTATTTT.

The chain recombines TRBV28 with TRBJ2-5, with no clear D. This CDR3 has 12 amino acids. V shed 6 bases and J shed 4 bases, with 9 bases lying between them. Germline CDR1 is MDHEN and CDR2 is SYDVKM. CDR3: CASSIQRETQYF. Written as DNA, the CDR3 is TGTGCCAGCAGCATTCAAAGAGAGACCCAGTACTTC.

This clone was seen once. This sequence joins TRBV11-1 and TRBJ2-5; 10 bases align to TRBD2. Germline V gene lookup returns CDR1 SGHAT and CDR2 FQDESV (reference sequence). The CDR3 totals 14 residues. The J segment lost 5 bases and the V segment lost 3 bases, leaving 3 bases of the junction unmatched. The CDR3 sequence: CASSLASGSETQYF. The DNA for the CDR3 is TGTGCCAGCAGCTTGGCTAGCGGGAGTGAGACCCAGTACTTC.

The chain is built from TRBV27 and TRBJ2-7; D gene uncertain. Germline V CDR1 and CDR2: MNHEY, SMNVEV (reference sequence). This CDR3 has 16 residues. V lost 2 bases and J lost 4, with 18 bases in between. In DNA form, the CDR3 reads TGTGCCAGCAGTTTAGTAGGTGGTAGCATTAGGTACGAGCAGTACTTC. It specifies CASSLVGGSIRYEQYF.

The rearrangement links TRBV5-6 to TRBJ2-5, with D perhaps assigned TRBD1 or TRBD2 (5 bases each). The germline V and J ends were trimmed by 0 bases and 4 bases, with 13 bases remaining between them. CDR1 SGHDT and CDR2 YYEEEE come from the germline V gene. The CDR3 covers 15 residues. This CDR3 reads CASSLGWDRRETQYF. DNA of the CDR3: TGTGCCAGCAGCTTGGGTTGGGACCGACGAGAGACCCAGTACTTC.

This chain joins TRBV9 and TRBJ2-2; TRBD2 matches at 11 bases. The CDR3 is made up of 17 amino acids. Per the germline V gene, CDR1 is SGDLS and CDR2 is YYNGEE. The trim removed 0 bases at V and 5 bases at J, leaving 6 bases unmatched. CDR3 amino acids: CASSVARLAGGTGELFF. The CDR3 nucleotides read TGTGCCAGCAGCGTAGCGCGGCTAGCGGGAGGAACCGGGGAGCTGTTTTTT.

The CDR3 nucleotides are TGTGCCAGCAGCCTGCAGGCCTCTGGAAACACCATATATTTT. The encoded protein is CASSLQASGNTIYF. The rearrangement joins TRBV5-4 to TRBJ1-3, with D unclear. From germline, CDR1 is SGHNT and CDR2 YYREEE (reference sequence). Trimming pared 4 bases from V and 0 bases from J, leaving 8 bases between. CDR3 size: 14 residues.

This sequence joins TRBV6-1 and TRBJ2-3, with TRBD2 matching 11 bases. V lost 1 base and J lost 0; bases outside the gene matches: 6. This CDR3 is 18 amino acids long. Germline CDR1 reads MNHNS; CDR2 reads SASEGT. CDR3: CASSEELLAGGSTDTQYF. The CDR3 region has the DNA TGTGCCAGCAGTGAAGAACTTCTAGCGGGAGGTAGCACAGATACGCAGTATTTT.

The chain uses TRBV5-1 and TRBJ2-7; TRBD2 matches 12 bases. J was trimmed by 5 bases and V by 4 bases; bases with no gene match: 7. Germline V lookup: CDR1 SGHRS, CDR2 YFSETQ. The CDR3 consists of 15 residues. As DNA, the CDR3 is TGCGCCAGCAGCGCCGGACTAGCGGGAAGAGACGAGCAGTACTTC. It codes for CASSAGLAGRDEQYF. The complete variable domain, with remaining parts taken from reference TRBV5-1 and TRBJ2-7, reads KAGVTQTPRYLIKTRGQQVTLSCSPISGHRSVSWYQQTPGQGLQFLFEYFSETQRNKGNFPGRFSGRQFSNSRSEMNVSTLELGDSALYLCASSAGLAGRDEQYFGPGTRLTVT.

V usage is TRBV6-9 and J usage is TRBJ2-7; TRBD2 agrees at 11 bases. The germline V gene has CDR1 MNHGY and CDR2 SVAAGI. The trim removed 3 bases at V and 3 bases at J, leaving 10 bases unmatched. The CDR3 totals 17 residues. Here the CDR3 reads CASSYPIAGGPLYEQYF. The DNA for the CDR3 is TGTGCCAGCAGTTACCCCATAGCGGGAGGGCCTCTCTACGAGCAGTACTTC.

The genes are TRBV15 and TRBJ2-7, with TRBD1 matching over 8 bases. This CDR3 spans 13 amino acids. The V segment lost 6 bases and the J segment 2 bases; nucleotides outside the gene matches: 3. From germline, CDR1 is LNHNV and CDR2 YYDKDF (reference sequence). The CDR3 DNA is TGTGCCACCAGACAACAGGGGGCCTACGAGCAGTACTTC. Its translation: CATRQQGAYEQYF.

Points on this clone: This sample includes further DNA sequences coding for the same CDR3. The V gene is TRBV7-8, the J gene TRBJ2-3; TRBD2 is a possible D gene (5 bases). Trimming stripped 5 bases from V and 5 bases from J, with 8 bases between. CDR3 length: 12 residues. The germline gives CDR1 SGHVS, CDR2 FQNEAQ. CDR3 coding DNA: TGTGCCAGCAGCCGAGCGGTAGATACGCAGTATTTT. Encoded protein: CASSRAVDTQYF.

The CDR3 here is CASSDPGLAREQYF. The DNA for the CDR3 is TGTGCCAGCAGTGATCCGGGACTAGCTCGCGAGCAGTACTTC. The chain links TRBV6-1 to TRBJ2-7; 9 bases map to TRBD2. This CDR3 comprises 14 residues. Germline V gene data show CDR1 as MNHNS and CDR2 as SASEGT. V was pared by 3 bases and J by 6 bases, with 6 bases of the junction left unmatched.

The V and J genes are TRBV18 and TRBJ2-1; 11 positions agree with TRBD2. The length of the CDR3 is 19 residues. Germline loops: CDR1 KGHSH, CDR2 LQKENI. The V and J ends lost 3 bases and 7 bases, in that order; junction bases with no gene match: 17. The CDR3 nucleotides are TGTGCCAGCTCACCGTTTCTAATAACTAGCGGGAGCCTCGGGAATGAGCAGTTCTTC. Protein sequence: CASSPFLITSGSLGNEQFF.